This note documents a single TCR beta chain sequence. The data originate from a study of blood T cell repertoires in COVID-19. Turning to the study itself: Nucleic acid was either cDNA or gDNA, and it came from T cells, B-cell-depleted T cells, or PBMCs.

J gave up 13 bases and V 3 bases, and 7 bases lay outside the gene matches. The CDR3 is 13 residues long. TCRdb keeps only in-frame clones here, not all; method: immunoSEQ multiplex PCR. This sample has 50,000 to 60,000 clones, with around 81% found just once. In Seattle, patients joined the study during active infection and were tracked longitudinally. The J gene is TRBJ2-4, the V gene TRBV12-3 or TRBV12-4, with TRBD2 matching 9 bases. Material: peripheral blood. This TCR was recovered from a woman at least 80 years old with COVID-19, enrolled during active disease. The DNA for the CDR3 is TGTGCCAGCAGTTTCATAGCGGGAGTTGCCCAGTACTTC. Encoded protein: CASSFIAGVAQYF.